The present T cell receptor (beta chain) was sequenced within a study of blood T cell repertoires in COVID-19 (dated by TCRdb to 2020 to 2022). With regard to the full study: Samples from collaborators originated in the United States, Italy and Spain and spanned both the acute and convalescent phases of COVID-19. Where available, HLA class I and class II types were obtained from metadata supplied by the sample provider rather than from assay-based typing. The prospective study material was composed of cDNA or gDNA derived from T cells, B-cell-depleted T cells, or PBMCs. Samples were obtained from the ongoing ImmuneRACE study (first 160 participants) and from 1,254 subjects provided by 6 global collaborators. Deeply sampled blood TCRbeta repertoires from subjects exposed to, actively infected with, or recovered from COVID-19 were included in the dataset. The repertoires were made available in a free public database intended to serve as a resource for research on the immune response to SARS-CoV-2. The sample metadata nearly always contained a de-identified subject ID, COVID-19 status, age in years and sex. Findings and caveats that apply to the study as a whole: Clinical and demographic metadata were provided uncurated, with the amount varying by source and participant.

In the case of this clone: The antigen it recognizes is unknown. Base qualities are not at hand, and no much larger clone is one base apart.

TCRbeta CDR3 regions were amplified from genomic DNA by means of the immunoSEQ Assay, a bias-controlled multiplex PCR. The study's processing was this. Within the assay, amplification of reference gene primers was used to estimate how many nucleated cells each sample contained. Sequence reads were collapsed and filtered to measure the absolute abundance of every unique TCRbeta CDR3 rearrangement. For each sample, productive Simpson clonality was calculated as the square root of Simpson's diversity index over productive rearrangements. The source is immuneACCESS, and TCRdb retained only in-frame sequences with V and J called. Part of the clones is not carried over; for the studies checked, unresolved V genes explain less than half of this, and the remainder is unexplained. The D gene and trimming were derived from the DNA, and the V and J assignments and clone size from that table. The sample table shows tens of thousands of clones, and around 83% are seen once. Roughly 28% of the sample is in the top ten clones.

Whole blood was collected in K2EDTA tubes by collaborating institutions according to the institutions' own protocols. For TCRbeta analysis, collaborators shipped samples in one of three forms: frozen whole blood, isolated PBMCs, or DNA extracted from either of those sample types. Measured from the cysteine to the phenylalanine, the CDR3 is 13 residues long. Only the CDR3 DNA stays, 39 bases, in frame from base 1. The CDR1 and CDR2 encoded by the germline V gene (reference sequence) are SEHNR and FQNEAQ. V gives up 8 bases and J gives up 1 base, and the segment between their germline ends measures 8 bases.

Recombination linked TRBV7-9 to TRBJ1-4; TRBD1 is a weak D gene call, 5 bases matching. Input material: peripheral blood. This clonotype was obtained from a man between 65 and 79 years old with acute or convalescent COVID-19. The DNA reads TGTGCCAGCCAGGGAGGAACTAATGAAAAACTGTTTTTT. This is translated as CASQGGTNEKLFF.